This T cell receptor (beta chain) comes out of a study of blood T cell repertoires in COVID-19. Overall study: Collection of acute and convalescent COVID-19 samples took place in the United States, Italy and Spain. In each case, the material was cDNA or gDNA derived from T cells, B-cell-depleted T cells, or PBMCs.

This clone was detected a few times. In the authors' workflow: Amplifying reference gene primers gave estimates of nucleated cell counts. The repertoire was sequenced with immunoSEQ multiplex PCR; TCRdb's copy has only in-frame clones and lacks some. Clone size and V and J calls were adopted from that table, with D and trimming inferred from the DNA. The data show 200,000 or so clones, with over 80% seen just once and approximately 5.4% held by the top ten. The TCR sequence derives from a human donor in a cohort sampled during active COVID-19. The source material was peripheral blood.

In nucleotides, the CDR3 is TGTGCCAGCTCACCAAAGGACAGTGGTAACGAGCAGTACTTC. It codes for CASSPKDSGNEQYF. The chain employs TRBV18 and TRBJ2-7, with D possibly matching TRBD1 (6 bases). This CDR3 has 14 amino acids. V was pared by 2 bases and J by 5 bases, with 13 bases between. Germline V gene data show CDR1 as KGHSH and CDR2 as LQKENI. Looking up the rest from reference TRBV18 and TRBJ2-7 gives the full variable domain: NAGVMQNPRHLVRRRGQEARLRCSPMKGHSHVYWYRQLPEEGLKFMVYLQKENIIDESGMPKERFSAEFPKEGPSILRIQQVVRGDSAAYFCASSPKDSGNEQYFGPGTRLTVT.